The 8 T cell receptor beta chains listed next were all sequenced from one sample in a study of radiotherapy plus CTLA-4 blockade in lung cancer (dated by TCRdb to 2017 to 2018). The library was produced with the immunoSEQ multiplex PCR assay. Imported from immuneACCESS, the table was reduced by TCRdb to in-frame sequences with V and J called. These copies leave out some clones; in studies compared against another copy, an unresolved V gene accounts for under half, and the cause of the remainder is not known. Counted in this sample were about 29,000 clones; approximately 78% of them appeared once. 20% to 25% of the sample belongs to the ten largest clones. This specimen was peripheral blood, taken from a patient treated with radiotherapy plus ipilimumab. All receptors derive from a human donor with non-small cell lung cancer that progressed on radiotherapy plus ipilimumab.

The chain employs TRBV10-3 and TRBJ2-7; 9 bases fit TRBD1. V gave up 6 bases and J gave up 3 bases; unmatched junction bases: 6. The CDR3 is 14 amino acids. Germline V gene sequence: CDR1 ENHRY, CDR2 SYGVKD. CDR3 region: CAIRGQGASYEQYF. For the CDR3, the DNA is TGTGCCATCAGGGGACAGGGTGCCAGCTACGAGCAGTACTTC.

This clone has only one observation. V is TRBV2 and J is TRBJ1-5, with 10 bases identical to TRBD1. The V gene end was trimmed by 8 bases and the J gene end by 3 bases; junction bases not matched to a gene: 10. The germline V gene encodes CDR1 SNHLY and CDR2 FYNNEI. The CDR3 covers 16 residues. The CDR3 protein is CASRGMGQGNNQPQHF. The CDR3 nucleotides read TGTGCCAGCCGGGGAATGGGACAGGGGAACAATCAGCCCCAGCATTTT.

V gene TRBV9 combines with J gene TRBJ2-7; 7 bases map to TRBD1. Germline V gene data show CDR1 as SGDLS and CDR2 as YYNGEE. This CDR3 is built from 15 residues. Trimming cost V 3 bases and J 4 bases; bases outside gene matches: 10. The CDR3 loop is CASSAVDRVGYEQYF. As DNA, the CDR3 is TGTGCCAGCAGCGCCGTAGACAGGGTGGGTTACGAGCAGTACTTC.

The CDR3 DNA reads as TGTGCCAGCAGCCGATCGGGACAGGGGTCCCCCCAGCATTTT. Its translation is CASSRSGQGSPQHF. The chain has TRBV6-6 and TRBJ1-5; 10 positions match TRBD1. With V trimmed by 6 bases and J by 10 bases, 9 bases remained unmatched. Germline values: CDR1 MNHNY, CDR2 SVGAGI (reference sequence). The CDR3 totals 14 residues.

The chain couples TRBV7-9 to TRBJ1-1; D call uncertain. The CDR3 spans 14 residues. Trimming removed 4 bases from V and 3 bases from J, with 12 bases in between. Germline V gene data show CDR1 as SEHNR and CDR2 as FQNEAQ (reference sequence). The CDR3 loop reads CASSSRFEDTEAFF. For the CDR3, the DNA is TGTGCCAGCAGCTCCCGATTCGAGGACACTGAAGCTTTCTTT.

J is TRBJ2-3 and V is TRBV5-1; 8 nucleotides align to TRBD2. The CDR3 covers 16 residues. J was trimmed by 2 bases and V by 0 bases; bases with no gene match: 5. Germline V lookup: CDR1 SGHRS, CDR2 YFSETQ. In DNA form, the CDR3 reads TGCGCCAGCAGCTTGGCCGGCGGGGGGCTCACAGATACGCAGTATTTT. Translated: CASSLAGGGLTDTQYF.

The chain combines TRBV9 with TRBJ2-5, with 9 positions matching TRBD1. The germline V gene has CDR1 SGDLS and CDR2 YYNGEE. Trimming at V came to 3 bases and at J to 4 bases, leaving 1 base not matched to a gene. The CDR3 is 13 residues long. CDR3 sequence reads: CASSGTGAETQYF. As DNA, the CDR3 is TGTGCCAGCAGCGGGACAGGGGCAGAGACCCAGTACTTC. Together with reference TRBV9 and TRBJ2-5, the CDR3 gives the full variable domain: DSGVTQTPKHLITATGQRVTLRCSPRSGDLSVYWYQQSLDQGLQFLIQYYNGEERAKGNILERFSAQQFPDLHSELNLSSLELGDSALYFCASSGTGAETQYFGPGTRLLVL.

This chain links TRBV2 with TRBJ1-6; 7 nucleotides match TRBD1. The trim removed 0 bases at V and 1 base at J, leaving 3 bases unmatched. The CDR3 extends over 17 amino acids. Germline V gene data show CDR1 as SNHLY and CDR2 as FYNNEI. For the CDR3, the DNA is TGTGCCAGCAGTGAAGCGACAGGGACTTCCTATAATTCACCCCTCCACTTT. Translating it yields CASSEATGTSYNSPLHF.